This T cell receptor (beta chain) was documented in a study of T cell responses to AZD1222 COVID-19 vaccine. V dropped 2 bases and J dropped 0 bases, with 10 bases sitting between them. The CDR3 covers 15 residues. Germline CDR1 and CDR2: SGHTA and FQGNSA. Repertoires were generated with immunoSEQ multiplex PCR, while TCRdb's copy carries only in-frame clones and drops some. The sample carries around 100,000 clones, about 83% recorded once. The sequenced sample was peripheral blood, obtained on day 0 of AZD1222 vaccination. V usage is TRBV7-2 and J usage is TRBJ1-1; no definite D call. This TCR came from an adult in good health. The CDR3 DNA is TGTGCCAGCAGCTTATTTACAGACATGAACACTGAAGCTTTCTTT. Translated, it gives CASSLFTDMNTEAFF.